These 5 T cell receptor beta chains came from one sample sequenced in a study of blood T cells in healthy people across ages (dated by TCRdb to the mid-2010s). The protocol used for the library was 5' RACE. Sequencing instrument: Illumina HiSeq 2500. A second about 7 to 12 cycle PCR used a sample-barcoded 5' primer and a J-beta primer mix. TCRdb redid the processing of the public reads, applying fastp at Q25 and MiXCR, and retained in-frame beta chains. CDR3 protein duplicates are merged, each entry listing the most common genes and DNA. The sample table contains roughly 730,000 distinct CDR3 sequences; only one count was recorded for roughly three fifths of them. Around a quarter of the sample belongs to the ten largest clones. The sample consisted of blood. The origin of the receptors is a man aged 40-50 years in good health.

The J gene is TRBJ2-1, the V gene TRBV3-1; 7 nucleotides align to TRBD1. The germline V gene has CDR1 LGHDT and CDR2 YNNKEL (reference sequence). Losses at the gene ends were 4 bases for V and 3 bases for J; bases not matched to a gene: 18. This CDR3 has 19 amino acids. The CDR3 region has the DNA TGTGCCAGCAGCCCGTCCCGCAGACAGGGTTTACGAGTCTACAATGAGCAGTTCTTC. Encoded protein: CASSPSRRQGLRVYNEQFF.

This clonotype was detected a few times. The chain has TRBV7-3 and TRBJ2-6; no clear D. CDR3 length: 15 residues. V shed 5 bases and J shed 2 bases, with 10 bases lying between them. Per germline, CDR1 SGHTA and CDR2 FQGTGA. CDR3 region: CASSPEPTGANVLTF. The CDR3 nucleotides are TGTGCCAGCAGCCCCGAGCCGACTGGGGCCAACGTCCTGACTTTC.

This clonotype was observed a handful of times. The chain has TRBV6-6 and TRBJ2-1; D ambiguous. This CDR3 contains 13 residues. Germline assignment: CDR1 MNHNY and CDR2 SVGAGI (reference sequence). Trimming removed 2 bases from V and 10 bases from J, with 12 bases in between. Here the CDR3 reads CASSYGLAEEQFF. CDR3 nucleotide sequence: TGTGCCAGCAGTTACGGGCTGGCTGAAGAGCAGTTCTTC.

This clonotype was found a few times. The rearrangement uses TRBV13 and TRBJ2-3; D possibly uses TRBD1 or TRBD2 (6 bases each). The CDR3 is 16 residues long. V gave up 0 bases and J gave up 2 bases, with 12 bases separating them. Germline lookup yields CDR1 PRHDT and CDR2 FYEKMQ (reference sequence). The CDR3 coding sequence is TGTGCCAGCAGCTTAGGCGGAGGGGGATACACAGATACGCAGTATTTT. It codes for CASSLGGGGYTDTQYF.

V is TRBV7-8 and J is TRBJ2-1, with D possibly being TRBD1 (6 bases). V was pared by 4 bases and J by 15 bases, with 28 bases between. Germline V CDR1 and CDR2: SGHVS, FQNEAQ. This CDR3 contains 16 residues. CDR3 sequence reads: CASSYQRLGDRGIRFF. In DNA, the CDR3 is TGTGCCAGCAGCTACCAGAGGCTCGGGGATAGGGGGATTCGGTTCTTC.